The 16 T cell receptor beta chains reported below all come from one sample, sequenced in a study of cytomegalovirus exposure and HLA in healthy donors. In the PCR, 60 Vbeta and 13 Jbeta primers were used. Some clones are missing from TCRdb's copy, which holds only in-frame ones; the method was immunoSEQ multiplex PCR. The data hold some 120,000 clones, with about 86% observed a single time. Sequencing was performed on PBMCs. Every receptor here comes from a woman aged 40-49 years in good health and CMV-seronegative.

The chain links TRBV5-8 to TRBJ1-1; the D is unclear. Germline values: CDR1 SGHTS, CDR2 YDEGEE. This CDR3 contains 13 residues. V was trimmed by 3 bases and J by 4 bases, leaving 10 bases between them. The CDR3 is CASSSLAGTEAFF. For the CDR3, the DNA is TGTGCCAGCAGCTCACTCGCGGGCACTGAAGCTTTCTTT. The full variable domain, rest sourced from reference TRBV5-8 and TRBJ1-1, is EAGVTQSPTHLIKTRGQQATLRCSPISGHTSVYWYQQALGLGLQFLLWYDEGEERNRGNFPPRFSGRQFPNYSSELNVNALELEDSALYLCASSSLAGTEAFFGQGTRLTVV.

The genes are TRBV5-4 and TRBJ2-3, with TRBD2 matching 12 bases. This CDR3 contains 16 residues. After removal of 4 bases from V and 4 bases from J, the junction contained 7 bases not matched to a gene. Germline V gene sequence: CDR1 SGHNT, CDR2 YYREEE (reference sequence). The CDR3 DNA reads TGTGCCAGCAGCATCAGACTAGCGGGAGAGTCAGATACGCAGTATTTT. Translating gives CASSIRLAGESDTQYF.

The chain is built from TRBV4-2 and TRBJ2-5; 15 nucleotides match TRBD2. The germline V gene has CDR1 LGHNA and CDR2 YNFKEQ. V lost 1 base to trimming and J lost 4 bases; unmatched junction nucleotides: 7. The CDR3 is made up of 18 amino acids. CDR3 DNA: TGTGCCAGCAGCCAAGGCCCGGGACTAGCGGGGGGTGGAGAGACCCAGTACTTC. It translates to CASSQGPGLAGGGETQYF.

The chain combines TRBV5-4 with TRBJ1-3; no definite D call. The V gene lost 0 bases and the J gene lost 0 bases, with 7 bases spanning the gap. This CDR3 spans 15 amino acids. Per the germline V gene, CDR1 is SGHNT and CDR2 is YYREEE (reference sequence). CDR3 nucleotide sequence: TGTGCCAGCAGCTTGGCCTCTTACTCTGGAAACACCATATATTTT. Translation: CASSLASYSGNTIYF.

V gene TRBV5-4 combines with J gene TRBJ1-1; D is uncertain. This CDR3 has 13 residues. V lost 2 bases and J lost 2, with 7 bases in between. Germline V gene data show CDR1 as SGHNT and CDR2 as YYREEE (reference sequence). CDR3 loop: CASSFSVNTEAFF. Here the CDR3 DNA reads TGTGCCAGCAGCTTTTCGGTCAACACTGAAGCTTTCTTT.

This clone came up once. This chain uses TRBV4-1 with TRBJ2-1; 10 bases map to TRBD2. Germline lookup yields CDR1 MGHRA and CDR2 YSYEKL. Trimming removed 3 bases from V and 6 bases from J; junction bases left unmatched: 11. There are 17 residues in the CDR3. The CDR3 loop reads CASSHQHLAGAGNEQFF. The CDR3 coding sequence is TGCGCCAGCAGCCACCAACACCTAGCGGGAGCTGGCAATGAGCAGTTCTTC.

This clone was detected only once. The chain links TRBV5-4 to TRBJ2-7; TRBD1 agrees at 8 bases. CDR3 length equals 14 residues. V lost 1 base and J lost 4; bases outside the gene matches: 4. The germline V gene encodes CDR1 SGHNT and CDR2 YYREEE (reference sequence). CDR3 sequence reads: CASSLPGGRYEQYF. The CDR3 DNA follows: TGTGCCAGCAGCTTGCCAGGGGGCCGTTACGAGCAGTACTTC.

This sequence joins TRBV7-4 and TRBJ2-3; possible D gene TRBD2, 6 bases. CDR1 is SGHVT, CDR2 SQSDAQ, per germline. CDR3 length: 18 residues. V lost 4 bases and J 0 bases, leaving 20 bases between the germline ends. The CDR3 DNA sequence: TGTGCCAGCAGCTCCCCGTCCCCGGCGGGGACTAGCACAGATACGCAGTATTTT. It is translated as CASSSPSPAGTSTDTQYF.

V and J are TRBV18 and TRBJ1-5, with D unclear. Germline-derived CDR1 and CDR2 are KGHSH and LQKENI. Trimming left V 2 bases short and J 2 bases short, with 4 bases between. The CDR3 spans 13 residues. The CDR3, as DNA: TGTGCCAGCTCACCAGGGCGCAATCAGCCCCAGCATTTT. The encoded protein is CASSPGRNQPQHF. Full variable domain (remainder filled in from reference TRBV18 and TRBJ1-5): NAGVMQNPRHLVRRRGQEARLRCSPMKGHSHVYWYRQLPEEGLKFMVYLQKENIIDESGMPKERFSAEFPKEGPSILRIQQVVRGDSAAYFCASSPGRNQPQHFGDGTRLSIL.

The rearrangement uses TRBV5-6 and TRBJ1-3, with 8 nucleotides matching TRBD1. The CDR3 length is 15 residues. With V trimmed by 0 bases and J by 4 bases, 3 bases remained unmatched. Germline values: CDR1 SGHDT, CDR2 YYEEEE. The CDR3 loop reads CASSLGDRGGNTIYF. CDR3 DNA sequence: TGTGCCAGCAGCTTGGGCGACAGGGGAGGAAACACCATATATTTT.

The chain recombines TRBV5-6 with TRBJ1-2; 10 nucleotides match TRBD1. Germline loops: CDR1 SGHDT, CDR2 YYEEEE. V dropped 4 bases and J dropped 6; count of bases not matched to a gene: 3. The CDR3 has 13 amino acids. CDR3 region: CASSIGQGDGYTF. Here the CDR3 DNA reads TGTGCCAGCAGCATAGGACAGGGGGATGGCTACACCTTC.

As DNA, the CDR3 is TGTGCCAGCAGCTTCCTCGGTGGAAGGGAGCAGTACTTC. This translates into CASSFLGGREQYF. This chain connects TRBV5-6 to TRBJ2-5; TRBD2 is a possible D gene (5 bases). Germline V lookup: CDR1 SGHDT, CDR2 YYEEEE. Trimming cost V 2 bases and J 11 bases, with 16 bases left between them. This CDR3 has 13 amino acids.

J is TRBJ2-2 and V is TRBV5-1, with no clear D. Trimming pared 2 bases from V and 4 bases from J, leaving 9 bases between. From germline, CDR1 is SGHRS and CDR2 YFSETQ. This CDR3 is built from 14 residues. CDR3 protein: CASSFRDTTGELFF. CDR3 sequence (DNA): TGCGCCAGCAGCTTCCGAGATACCACCGGGGAGCTGTTTTTT. Supplemented by reference TRBV5-1 and TRBJ2-2, the full variable domain reads KAGVTQTPRYLIKTRGQQVTLSCSPISGHRSVSWYQQTPGQGLQFLFEYFSETQRNKGNFPGRFSGRQFSNSRSEMNVSTLELGDSALYLCASSFRDTTGELFFGEGSRLTVL.

Of note for this clone: Its ends do not fully match the called genes, so a read error is possible. Other DNA sequences in the sample encode the same CDR3. The chain has TRBV5-6 and TRBJ1-1; D ambiguous. From germline, CDR1 is SGHDT and CDR2 YYEEEE. CDR3 size: 13 residues. Here the CDR3 reads CASSFTVNTEAFF. CDR3 sequence (DNA): TGTGCCAGCAGCTTTACAGTGAACACTGAAGCTTTTTTT.

This clone was picked up one time. V usage is TRBV5-1 and J usage is TRBJ1-1; tentative D call: TRBD1 (6 bases). The CDR3 has 13 residues. Germline assignment: CDR1 SGHRS and CDR2 YFSETQ. Between the trimmed V and J ends, which lost 4 bases and 3 bases, there was a span of 10 bases. CDR3 sequence: CASSHRDDTEAFF. CDR3 DNA: TGCGCCAGCAGCCACAGGGATGACACTGAAGCTTTCTTT.

V is TRBV6-1 and J is TRBJ2-1; 8 positions agree with TRBD2. Looked up from germline, CDR1 is MNHNS and CDR2 is SASEGT. The CDR3 totals 14 residues. V shed 5 bases and J 6 bases; nucleotides not matched to a gene: 6. The CDR3 DNA follows: TGTGCCAGCAGTAATAGCGGGAACCCCAATGAGCAGTTCTTC. Translating gives CASSNSGNPNEQFF.